Shown below are 2 T cell receptor beta chains from a single sample sequenced in a study of T-cell reconstitution after alpha-beta-depleted transplantation in children. Unique molecular identifiers were used to barcode this TCRbeta library. TCRdb redid the calling of the PCR reads with MiXCR, one entry per CDR3 protein. The profile shows 100,000 or so distinct CDR3 sequences, around a quarter of them singletons. Material: PBMCs, obtained before TCRalphabeta/CD19-depleted stem cell transplant. The origin of the receptors is a boy aged 2 to 10 with acute lymphoblastic leukemia, due to receive a stem cell transplant.

The J gene is TRBJ2-2, the V gene TRBV7-7; D call uncertain. Deletions cut 2 bases from V and 6 bases from J, with 10 bases between. CDR3 size: 14 residues. Germline V lookup: CDR1 SSHAT, CDR2 FNYEAQ (reference sequence). DNA of the CDR3: TGTGCCAGCAGCTTACTAGGGCTGTCCGGGGAGCTGTTTTTT. Translating it yields CASSLLGLSGELFF. The complete variable domain, with remaining parts taken from reference TRBV7-7 and TRBJ2-2, reads GAGVSQSPRYKVTKRGQDVTLRCDPISSHATLYWYQQALGQGPEFLTYFNYEAQPDKSGLPSDRFSAERPEGSISTLTIQRTEQRDSAMYRCASSLLGLSGELFFGEGSRLTVL.

In DNA, the CDR3 is TGCGCCAGCAGCTCCAGTGTATCTGGGGCCAACGTCCTGACTTTC. The encoded protein is CASSSSVSGANVLTF. This chain connects TRBV5-1 to TRBJ2-6; D ambiguous. Germline assignment: CDR1 SGHRS and CDR2 YFSETQ. V was pared by 3 bases and J by 1 base, with 8 bases between. CDR3 length: 15 residues.